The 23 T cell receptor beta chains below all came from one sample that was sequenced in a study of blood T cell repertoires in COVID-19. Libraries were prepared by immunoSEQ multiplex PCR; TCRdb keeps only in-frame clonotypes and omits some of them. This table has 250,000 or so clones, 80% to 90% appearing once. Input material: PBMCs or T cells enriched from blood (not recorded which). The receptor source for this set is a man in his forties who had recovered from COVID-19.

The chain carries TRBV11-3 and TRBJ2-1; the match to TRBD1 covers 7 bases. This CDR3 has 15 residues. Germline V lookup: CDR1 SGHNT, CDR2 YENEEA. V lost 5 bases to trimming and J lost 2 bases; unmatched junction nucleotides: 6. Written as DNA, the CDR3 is TGTGCCAGCAGCGTCAACAGGGGTCCCTACAATGAGCAGTTCTTC. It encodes CASSVNRGPYNEQFF.

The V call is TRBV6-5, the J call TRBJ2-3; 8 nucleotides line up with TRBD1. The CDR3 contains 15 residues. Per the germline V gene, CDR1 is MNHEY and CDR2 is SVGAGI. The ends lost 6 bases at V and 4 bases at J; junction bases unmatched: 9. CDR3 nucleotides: TGTGCCAGCAGAGGCCAGGGGGCGCCGGCAGATACGCAGTATTTT. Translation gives CASRGQGAPADTQYF.

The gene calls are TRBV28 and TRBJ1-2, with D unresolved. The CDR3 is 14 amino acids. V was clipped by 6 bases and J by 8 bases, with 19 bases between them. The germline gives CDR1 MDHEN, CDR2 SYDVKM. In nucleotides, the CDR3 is TGTGCCAGCAGCAAACCAGGCATACCTCCCGGCTACACCTTC. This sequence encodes CASSKPGIPPGYTF.

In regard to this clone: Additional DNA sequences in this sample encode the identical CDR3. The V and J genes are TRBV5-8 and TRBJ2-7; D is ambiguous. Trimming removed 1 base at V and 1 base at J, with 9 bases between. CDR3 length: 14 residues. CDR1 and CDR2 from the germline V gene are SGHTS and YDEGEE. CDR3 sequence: CASSLRGVSYEQYF. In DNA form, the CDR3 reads TGTGCCAGCAGCTTGCGCGGCGTTTCCTACGAGCAGTACTTC.

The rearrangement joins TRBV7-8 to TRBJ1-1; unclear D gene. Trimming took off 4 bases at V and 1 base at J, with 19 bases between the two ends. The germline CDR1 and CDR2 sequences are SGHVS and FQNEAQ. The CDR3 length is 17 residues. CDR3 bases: TGTGCCAGCAGCTATACACCAACGGGTTTACCGAACACTGAAGCTTTCTTT. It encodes CASSYTPTGLPNTEAFF.

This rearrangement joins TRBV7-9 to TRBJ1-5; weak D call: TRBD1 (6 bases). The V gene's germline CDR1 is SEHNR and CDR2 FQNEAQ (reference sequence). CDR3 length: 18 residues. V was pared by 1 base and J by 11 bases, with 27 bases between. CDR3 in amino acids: CASSLGSPGRGGQSAQHF. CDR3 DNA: TGTGCCAGCAGCTTAGGGTCCCCGGGCAGGGGCGGCCAATCAGCCCAGCATTTT.

CDR3 in DNA: TGTGCCAGCAGCCCACAGGGACAGGGAATCGCTACGCAGTATTTT. It yields the protein CASSPQGQGIATQYF. The chain employs TRBV7-3 and TRBJ2-3; 9 bases match TRBD1. The CDR3 is 15 residues long. J gave up 8 bases and V 5 bases, and 11 bases lay outside the gene matches. The germline V gene encodes CDR1 SGHTA and CDR2 FQGTGA.

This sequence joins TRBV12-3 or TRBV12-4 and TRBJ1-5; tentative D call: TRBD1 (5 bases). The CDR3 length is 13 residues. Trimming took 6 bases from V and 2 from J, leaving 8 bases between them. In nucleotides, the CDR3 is TGTGCCAGCAGCAAACAGGGCAATCAGCCCCAGCATTTT. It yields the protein CASSKQGNQPQHF.

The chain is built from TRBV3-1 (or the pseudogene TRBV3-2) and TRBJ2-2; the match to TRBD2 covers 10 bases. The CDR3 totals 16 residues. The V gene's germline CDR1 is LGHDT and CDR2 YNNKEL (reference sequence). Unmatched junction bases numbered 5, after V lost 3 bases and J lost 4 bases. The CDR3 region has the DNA TGTGCCAGCAGCCACAGTCTAGCGGGAGTCACCGGGGAGCTGTTTTTT. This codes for CASSHSLAGVTGELFF.

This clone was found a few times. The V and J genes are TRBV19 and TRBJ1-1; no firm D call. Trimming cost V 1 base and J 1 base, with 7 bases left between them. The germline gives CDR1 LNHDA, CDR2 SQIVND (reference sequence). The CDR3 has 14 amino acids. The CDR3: CASSIGSGNTEAFF. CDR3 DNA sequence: TGTGCCAGTAGTATAGGGTCAGGGAACACTGAAGCTTTCTTT.

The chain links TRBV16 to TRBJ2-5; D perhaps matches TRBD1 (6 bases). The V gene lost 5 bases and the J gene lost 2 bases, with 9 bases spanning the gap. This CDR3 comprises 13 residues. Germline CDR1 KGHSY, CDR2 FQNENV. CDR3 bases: TGTGCCAGCAGCGGACAGAGGCAAGAGACCCAGTACTTC. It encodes CASSGQRQETQYF. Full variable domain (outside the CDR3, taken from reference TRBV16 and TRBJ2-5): GEEVAQTPKHLVRGEGQKAKLYCAPIKGHSYVFWYQQVLKNEFKFLISFQNENVFDETGMPKERFSAKCLPNSPCSLEIQATKLEDSAVYFCASSGQRQETQYFGPGTRLLVL.

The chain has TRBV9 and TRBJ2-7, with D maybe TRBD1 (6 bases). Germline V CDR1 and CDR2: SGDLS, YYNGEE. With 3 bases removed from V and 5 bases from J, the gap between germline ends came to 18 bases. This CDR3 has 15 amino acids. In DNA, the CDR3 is TGTGCCAGCAGCGCAACAGGGACGTCGAACCACGAGCAGTACTTC. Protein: CASSATGTSNHEQYF. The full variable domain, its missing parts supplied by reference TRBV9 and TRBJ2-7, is DSGVTQTPKHLITATGQRVTLRCSPRSGDLSVYWYQQSLDQGLQFLIQYYNGEERAKGNILERFSAQQFPDLHSELNLSSLELGDSALYFCASSATGTSNHEQYFGPGTRLTVT.

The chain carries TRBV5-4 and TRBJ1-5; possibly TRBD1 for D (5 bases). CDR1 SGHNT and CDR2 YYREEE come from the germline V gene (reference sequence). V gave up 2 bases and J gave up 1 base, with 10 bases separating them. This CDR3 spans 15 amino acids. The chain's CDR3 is CASSFGTASNQPQHF. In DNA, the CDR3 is TGTGCCAGCAGCTTCGGGACTGCCAGCAATCAGCCCCAGCATTTT.

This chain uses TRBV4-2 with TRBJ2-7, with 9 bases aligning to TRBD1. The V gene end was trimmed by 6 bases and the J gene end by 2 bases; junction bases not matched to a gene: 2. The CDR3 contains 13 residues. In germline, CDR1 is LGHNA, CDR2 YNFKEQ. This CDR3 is CASRRTGAYEQYF. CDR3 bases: TGTGCCAGCAGACGGACAGGGGCCTACGAGCAGTACTTC.

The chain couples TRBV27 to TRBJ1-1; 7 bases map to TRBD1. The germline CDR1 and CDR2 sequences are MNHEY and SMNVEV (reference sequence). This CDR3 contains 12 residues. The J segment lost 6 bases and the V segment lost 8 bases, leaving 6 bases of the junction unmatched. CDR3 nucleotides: TGTGCCAGCGGCGACAGGGTGCCTGAAGCTTTCTTT. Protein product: CASGDRVPEAFF.

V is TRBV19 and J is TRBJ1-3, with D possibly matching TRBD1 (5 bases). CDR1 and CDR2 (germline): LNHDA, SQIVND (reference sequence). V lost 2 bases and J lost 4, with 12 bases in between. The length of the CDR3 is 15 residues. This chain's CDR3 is CASSIKAGSGNTIYF. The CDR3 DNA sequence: TGTGCCAGTAGTATAAAGGCAGGGTCCGGAAACACCATATATTTT.

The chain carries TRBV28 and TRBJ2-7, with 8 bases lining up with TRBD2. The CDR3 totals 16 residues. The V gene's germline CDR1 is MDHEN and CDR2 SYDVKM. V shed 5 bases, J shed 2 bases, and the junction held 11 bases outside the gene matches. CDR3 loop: CASSPTTSGLTYEQYF. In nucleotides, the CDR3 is TGTGCCAGCAGTCCGACCACTAGCGGTCTTACCTACGAGCAGTACTTC.

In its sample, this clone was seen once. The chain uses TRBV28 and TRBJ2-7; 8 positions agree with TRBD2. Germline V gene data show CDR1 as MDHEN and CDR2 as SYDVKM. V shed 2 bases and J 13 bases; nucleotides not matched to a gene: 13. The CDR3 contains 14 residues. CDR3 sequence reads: CASSLGSAGDSFYF. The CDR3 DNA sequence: TGTGCCAGCAGTTTAGGCTCAGCGGGAGATAGCTTTTACTTC.

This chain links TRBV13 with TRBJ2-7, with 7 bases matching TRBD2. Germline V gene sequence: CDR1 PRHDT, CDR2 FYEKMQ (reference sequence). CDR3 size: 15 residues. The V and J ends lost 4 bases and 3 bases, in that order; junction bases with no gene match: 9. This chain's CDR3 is CASSYGLGSRYEQYF. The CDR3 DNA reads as TGTGCCAGCAGCTACGGACTAGGCTCGCGCTACGAGCAGTACTTC.

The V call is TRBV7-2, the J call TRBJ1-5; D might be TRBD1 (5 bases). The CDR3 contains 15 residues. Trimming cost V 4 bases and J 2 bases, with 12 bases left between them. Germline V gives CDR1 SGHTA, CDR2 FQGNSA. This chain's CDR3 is CASSSRGWGNQPQHF. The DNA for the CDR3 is TGTGCCAGCAGCTCTAGGGGTTGGGGCAATCAGCCCCAGCATTTT.

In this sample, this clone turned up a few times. CDR3 sequence reads: CASSYDRHYNSPLHF. The CDR3 coding sequence is TGTGCCAGCAGCTACGACAGACACTATAATTCACCCCTCCACTTT. The chain has TRBV5-6 and TRBJ1-6; maybe TRBD1 (5 bases). CDR1 and CDR2 from the germline V gene are SGHDT and YYEEEE. This CDR3 is 15 amino acids long. The V gene lost 3 bases and the J gene lost 3 bases, with 10 bases spanning the gap.

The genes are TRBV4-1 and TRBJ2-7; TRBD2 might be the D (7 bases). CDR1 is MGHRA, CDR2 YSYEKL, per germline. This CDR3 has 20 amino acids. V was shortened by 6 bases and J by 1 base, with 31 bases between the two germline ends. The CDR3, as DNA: TGCGCCAGCAGACCCATTGGGCTACAGGGAGGGGGAGAGACATCCTACGAGCAGTACTTC. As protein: CASRPIGLQGGGETSYEQYF.

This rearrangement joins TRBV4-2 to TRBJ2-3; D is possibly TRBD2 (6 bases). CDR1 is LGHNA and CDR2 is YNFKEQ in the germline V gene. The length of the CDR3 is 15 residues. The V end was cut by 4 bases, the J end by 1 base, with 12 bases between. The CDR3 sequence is CASSPGTAGTDTQYF. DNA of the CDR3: TGTGCCAGCAGCCCGGGGACTGCCGGCACAGATACGCAGTATTTT.